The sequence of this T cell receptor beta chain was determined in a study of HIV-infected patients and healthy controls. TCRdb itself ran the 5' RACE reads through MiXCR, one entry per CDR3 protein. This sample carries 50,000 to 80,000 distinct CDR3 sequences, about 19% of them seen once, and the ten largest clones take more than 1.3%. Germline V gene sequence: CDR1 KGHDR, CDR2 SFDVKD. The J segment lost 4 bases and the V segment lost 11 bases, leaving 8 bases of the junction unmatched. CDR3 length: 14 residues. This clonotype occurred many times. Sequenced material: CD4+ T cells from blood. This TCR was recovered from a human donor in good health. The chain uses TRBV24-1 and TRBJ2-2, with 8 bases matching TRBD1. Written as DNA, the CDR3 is TGTGCCATCGACAGGGGAGTTAGCACCGGGGAGCTGTTTTTT. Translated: CAIDRGVSTGELFF.